This T cell receptor (beta chain) was sequenced for a study of CD8 T cells in ankylosing spondylitis. TCRdb reprocessed the 5' RACE reads via MiXCR and lists one record per CDR3 protein. The sample holds 250,000 to 300,000 distinct CDR3 sequences; around 20% are singletons and the top ten take roughly 7.3%. About this clonotype: Its antigen is unidentified.

From germline, CDR1 is MGHDK and CDR2 SYGVNS. V shed 1 base, J shed 5 bases, and the junction held 5 bases outside the gene matches. This CDR3 comprises 16 residues. Study outcomes and limitations: Past studies reported some motif variants in reactive arthritis synovial fluid and blood. Ankylosing spondylitis blood seemed to carry a telltale TCR beta motif made of fewer than ten highly homologous variants.

The gene calls are TRBV25-1 and TRBJ2-2; 9 bases match TRBD1. Specimen: blood, either unsorted or a sorted T cell fraction (not recorded which). This sequence originates from a male donor with ankylosing spondylitis or in good health (not recorded which). The CDR3 DNA follows: TGTGCCAGCAGTGAATCCGGGACAGGGTGGACCGGGGAGCTGTTTTTT. Its translation is CASSESGTGWTGELFF.